This T cell receptor (beta chain) was obtained from a study of response to subunit inactivated influenza vaccine (dated by TCRdb to the late 2010s). Regarding the study in general: The study used deep quantitative T cell receptor repertoire profiling to track responses to a trivalent subunit inactivated influenza vaccine.

About this clonotype: What antigen it recognizes has not been identified. Base quality data are lacking; no much larger clone is found one base away.

Summary of the overall study and its limitations: According to the authors, only a limited number of new T cells may be recruited by each seasonal influenza vaccination.

Compared with germline, V lacks 1 base and J lacks 10 bases; bases without a gene match: 6. The germline V gene sets CDR1 to KGHSH and CDR2 to LQKENI. Including cysteine and phenylalanine, the CDR3 has 14 amino acids. Here the CDR3 DNA is all that survives: 42 bases in frame from base 1. Library generation was performed with RT-PCR. This sample was sequenced with an Illumina HiSeq 2500. Through fastp at Q25 and MiXCR, TCRdb rebuilt clones from the public reads, retaining in-frame beta chains. CDR3 protein duplicates are merged, each entry listing the most common genes and DNA. The sample table lists some 500,000 distinct CDR3 sequences, 15% to 20% of them with a count of one. The ten largest make up less than 4% of the sample.

The sequence links TRBV18 to TRBJ1-1; 10 central bases correspond to TRBD1. The sample was CD4+ T cells sorted from PBMCs, taken roughly 24 months after vaccination. This clonotype was obtained from a man between 50 and 69 years old who received an inactivated influenza vaccine. Donor details come from another sample of the same person, matched by shared clones. The sequenced DNA is TGTGCCAGCTCACCACATAAGGGACAGGGGAGAGCTTTCTTT. Protein translation: CASSPHKGQGRAFF.